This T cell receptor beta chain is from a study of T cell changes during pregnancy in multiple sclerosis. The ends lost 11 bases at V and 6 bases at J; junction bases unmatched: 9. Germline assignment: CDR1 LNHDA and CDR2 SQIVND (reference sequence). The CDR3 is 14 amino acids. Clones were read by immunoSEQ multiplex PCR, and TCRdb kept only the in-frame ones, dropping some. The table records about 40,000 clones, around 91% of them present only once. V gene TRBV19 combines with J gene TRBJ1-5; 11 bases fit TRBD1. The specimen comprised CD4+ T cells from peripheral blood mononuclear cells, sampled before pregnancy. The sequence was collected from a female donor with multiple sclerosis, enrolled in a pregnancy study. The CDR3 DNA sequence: TGTGCCTCGCGGACAGGGGGCATAGTTCAGCCCCAGCATTTT. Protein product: CASRTGGIVQPQHF.